Presented here are 10 T cell receptor beta chains from one specimen sequenced in a study of T cells in Graves' hyperthyroidism and ophthalmopathy. From RNA transcripts, TCR beta CDR3 regions were amplified. HTBI primers drove first-round RT-PCR of the TCR CDR3. TCRdb passed the multiplex PCR reads through MiXCR, listing each CDR3 protein once. The sample lists about 600,000 distinct CDR3 sequences, more than 15% occurring once. The sequencing sample was made of blood. The origin of the receptors is a woman aged 40 to 49 with Graves' ophthalmopathy.

This clonotype has ten or more counts. This chain links TRBV20-1 with TRBJ2-7; TRBD2 matches at 8 bases. Germline V gives CDR1 DFQATT, CDR2 SNEGSKA (reference sequence). This CDR3 spans 15 amino acids. Trimming cost V 0 bases and J 0 bases; bases outside gene matches: 4. DNA for the CDR3: TGCAGTGCTAGAGAGGGCGGGAGGACCTCCTACGAGCAGTACTTC. This gives the protein CSAREGGRTSYEQYF.

This clonotype was picked up many times. In nucleotides, the CDR3 is TGCGCCAGCAGCTTTGGACACAGGGACCATAGCACAGATACGCAGTATTTT. Translation: CASSFGHRDHSTDTQYF. The rearrangement links TRBV5-1 to TRBJ2-3, with D possibly being TRBD1 (6 bases). This CDR3 has 17 amino acids. Germline assignment: CDR1 SGHRS and CDR2 YFSETQ. The V gene lost 2 bases and the J gene lost 0 bases, with 16 bases spanning the gap.

This clonotype was seen repeatedly, ten times or more. This chain uses TRBV11-2 with TRBJ2-7, with 11 bases matching TRBD2. V trimming: 2 bases; J trimming: 2 bases; junction bases outside the gene matches: 5. Germline loops: CDR1 SGHAT, CDR2 FQNNGV. There are 16 residues in the CDR3. The CDR3 reads CASSLTGTSGTYEQYF. DNA of the CDR3: TGTGCCAGCAGCTTAACCGGGACTAGCGGAACCTACGAGCAGTACTTC.

This clonotype was seen ten or more times. This rearrangement joins TRBV12-3 or TRBV12-4 to TRBJ2-7, with 10 nucleotides matching TRBD2. The V gene end was trimmed by 7 bases and the J gene end by 1 base; junction bases not matched to a gene: 4. This CDR3 region has 14 residues. DNA of the CDR3: TGTGCCAGCACCCCGGGACTAGCGTCCTACGAGCAGTACTTC. The encoded protein is CASTPGLASYEQYF.

In the case of this clonotype: The junction departs from the called germline gene at one end, perhaps through a read error. V is TRBV7-3 and J is TRBJ2-3; 11 nucleotides match TRBD2. Germline V gene data show CDR1 as SGHTA and CDR2 as FQGTGA. The CDR3 spans 14 residues. The CDR3 DNA sequence: TGTGCCAACAGCCGTAGCGGGGGGGCCGATACGCAGTATTTT. This sequence encodes CANSRSGGADTQYF.

This clonotype was observed many times. This chain connects TRBV28 to TRBJ1-2; the match to TRBD1 covers 9 bases. Per the germline V gene, CDR1 is MDHEN and CDR2 is SYDVKM. This CDR3 spans 17 amino acids. The V gene end was trimmed by 1 base and the J gene end by 2 bases; junction bases not matched to a gene: 8. CDR3 loop: CASSLYGGQGSNYGYTF. The CDR3 nucleotides read TGTGCCAGCAGTTTATATGGTGGACAGGGGTCGAACTATGGCTACACCTTC.

The count of this clonotype is one. A read error is possible here, since a much larger clone lies one base away. The chain joins TRBV12-3 or TRBV12-4 to TRBJ1-2; TRBD1 aligns across 7 bases. Trimming removed 5 bases from V and 2 bases from J; junction bases left unmatched: 5. The CDR3 has 14 residues. The CDR3: CASSDGTENYGYTF. As DNA, the CDR3 is TGTGCCAGCAGTGACGGGACAGAGAACTATGGCTACACCTTC.

This clonotype was detected ten times or more. This chain joins TRBV6-2 or TRBV6-3 and TRBJ1-5; 10 bases agree with TRBD1. The CDR3 loop spans 15 amino acids. J was trimmed by 6 bases and V by 7 bases; bases with no gene match: 9. Germline V CDR1 and CDR2: MNHEY, SVGEGT. The CDR3 spells CASTYWGQGLQPQHF. In DNA form, the CDR3 reads TGTGCCAGCACTTATTGGGGACAGGGGCTTCAGCCCCAGCATTTT.

This chain connects TRBV12-3 or TRBV12-4 to TRBJ1-5, with D hard to call. The CDR3 sequence is 14 residues long. The V end lost 3 bases, the J end lost 5 bases, and 11 bases lay between the germline ends. The CDR3 is CASSLGGGYQPQHF. The CDR3 DNA follows: TGTGCCAGCAGTTTGGGCGGTGGGTATCAGCCCCAGCATTTT.

This clonotype has ten or more counts. V gene TRBV20-1 combines with J gene TRBJ2-7; TRBD2 aligns across 15 bases. The trim removed 5 bases at V and 1 base at J, leaving 3 bases unmatched. Germline V lookup: CDR1 DFQATT, CDR2 SNEGSKA (reference sequence). The CDR3 spans 15 residues. The CDR3 here is CSAYGLAGGSYEQYF. DNA of the CDR3: TGCAGTGCTTATGGACTAGCGGGAGGGTCCTACGAGCAGTACTTC.